The rows below give T cell receptor beta chains drawn from one sample of a study of cytomegalovirus exposure and HLA in healthy donors. TCRdb's table, derived via immunoSEQ multiplex PCR, lists solely in-frame clones and lacks some. Of tens of thousands of clones listed, around 84% are singletons. Input material: PBMCs. These receptors originate from a woman between 45 and 65 years old in good health and CMV-seronegative. Both conserved end residues are part of each CDR3. A D gene is named only where the DNA matches it firmly. A clone size is listed for some rows: how often the clone was seen (once, few, many), or a class if it is expanded.

TRBJ2-6 | . | TRBV27 | . | CASTTGLISGANVLTF | TGTGCCAGCACCACCGGACTAATCTCTGGGGCCAACGTCCTGACTTTC
TRBJ2-1 | TRBD1 | TRBV9 | . | CASSGTGIHEQFF | TGTGCCAGCTCCGGGACAGGGATTCATGAGCAGTTCTTC
TRBJ2-3 | . | TRBV28 | . | CASSERLSYPSGHTQYF | TGTGCCAGCAGTGAGCGCCTCAGTTACCCGAGCGGGCATACGCAGTATTTT
TRBJ2-1 | . | TRBV10-2 | . | CASTEIQGYREQFF | TGCGCCAGCACCGAAATTCAGGGTTACCGTGAGCAGTTCTTC
TRBJ1-1 | . | TRBV15 | . | CATSSEGDEAFF | TGTGCCACCAGCAGCGAGGGGGATGAAGCTTTCTTT
TRBJ2-3 | . | TRBV7-2 | . | CASSQSPEPPDTQYF | TGTGCCAGCAGCCAATCCCCCGAGCCCCCAGATACGCAGTATTTT
TRBJ1-2 | TRBD1 | TRBV5-1 | few | CASSSTGTGGLGNYGYTF | TGCGCCAGCAGCTCCACCGGGACAGGGGGCCTGGGCAACTATGGCTACACCTTC
TRBJ2-5 | . | TRBV5-6 | . | CASSLYRDSLQETQYF | TGTGCCAGCAGCCTATACCGGGACTCCCTCCAAGAGACCCAGTACTTC
TRBJ1-1 | . | TRBV7-9 | once | CASSPPAGLAFF | TGTGCCAGCAGCCCCCCGGCAGGCTTGGCTTTCTTT
TRBJ1-4 | . | TRBV2 | once | CASSLTVDNEKLFF | TGTGCCAGCAGTCTTACCGTAGATAATGAAAAACTGTTTTTT
TRBJ2-1 | TRBD2 | TRBV7-8 | . | CASSLAGVGNEQFF | TGTGCCAGCAGCTTGGCGGGGGTAGGAAATGAGCAGTTCTTC
TRBJ2-7 | . | TRBV10-3 | . | CAISGTPGAYEQYF | TGTGCCATCAGTGGTACGCCAGGCGCCTACGAGCAGTACTTC
TRBJ1-1 | . | TRBV7-9 | . | CASSLDWRDEGTEAFF | TGTGCCAGCAGCTTAGATTGGCGGGACGAAGGAACTGAAGCTTTCTTT
TRBJ2-7 | TRBD1 | TRBV29-1 | . | CSVGQGASQYEQYF | TGCAGCGTTGGGCAGGGGGCAAGTCAATACGAGCAGTACTTC
TRBJ1-3 | TRBD1 | TRBV9 | . | CASSVDLDRATSGNTIYF | TGTGCCAGCAGCGTAGATTTGGACAGGGCCACCTCTGGAAACACCATATATTTT
TRBJ2-2 | . | TRBV27 | . | CASKEGFGELFF | TGTGCCAGCAAGGAGGGATTCGGGGAGCTGTTTTTT
TRBJ1-6 | . | TRBV9 | . | CASSVAQGTFFSPLHF | TGTGCCAGCAGCGTAGCACAGGGCACTTTTTTTTCACCCCTCCACTTT
TRBJ2-5 | . | TRBV18 | . | CASSPSGETQYF | TGTGCCAGCTCCCCAAGCGGCGAGACCCAGTACTTC
TRBJ1-1 | . | TRBV18 | . | CASSQEGGVTEAFF | TGTGCCAGCTCCCAGGAAGGGGGTGTTACTGAAGCTTTCTTT
TRBJ1-1 | . | TRBV7-9 | . | CASSLGGGGTEAFF | TGTGCCAGCAGCTTAGGAGGGGGTGGAACTGAAGCTTTCTTT
TRBJ2-5 | . | TRBV11-2 | . | CASQRGGWAIQPQYF | TGTGCCAGCCAGAGAGGGGGATGGGCAATTCAACCGCAGTACTTC
TRBJ2-3 | TRBD2 | TRBV7-2 | . | CASSSVLAGGPYTQYF | TGTGCCAGCAGCTCCGTCCTAGCGGGGGGGCCGTATACGCAGTATTTT
TRBJ2-3 | TRBD2 | TRBV10-3 | . | CAISGNSGGAGGTQYF | TGTGCCATCAGTGGAAATAGCGGGGGGGCCGGCGGTACGCAGTATTTT
TRBJ2-5 | TRBD2 | TRBV7-9 | . | CASSLAWLGGETQYF | TGTGCCAGCAGCTTAGCCTGGTTGGGAGGGGAGACCCAGTACTTC
TRBJ1-6 | . | TRBV19 | few | CASSIPGQDNSPLHF | TGTGCCAGTAGTATCCCGGGACAAGATAATTCACCCCTCCACTTT
TRBJ2-7 | . | TRBV4-1 | . | CASSQVGRSSYEQYF | TGCGCCAGCAGCCAGGTCGGGAGAAGCTCCTACGAGCAGTACTTC
TRBJ2-1 | . | TRBV25-1 | once | CASSESPDSAKQFF | TGTGCCAGCAGTGAATCCCCAGACTCCGCGAAGCAGTTCTTC
TRBJ2-7 | . | TRBV7-6 | . | CASGEQALLTYEQYF | TGTGCCAGCGGTGAACAGGCCCTCTTAACCTACGAGCAGTACTTC
TRBJ1-1 | . | TRBV5-1 | few | CASSREGPNTEAFF | TGCGCCAGCAGCCGGGAGGGGCCGAACACTGAAGCTTTCTTT
TRBJ1-2 | . | TRBV4-3 | . | CASSIDRKTYGYTF | TGCGCCAGCAGCATTGACAGGAAAACATATGGCTACACCTTC
TRBJ2-5 | TRBD1 | TRBV30 | few | CAWTIRGQTQYF | TGTGCCTGGACGATTAGGGGGCAGACCCAGTACTTC
TRBJ1-3 | TRBD1 | TRBV27 | few | CASSLSGTGYSGNTIYF | TGTGCCAGCAGTTTATCGGGGACAGGCTACTCTGGAAACACCATATATTTT
TRBJ2-3 | . | TRBV12-5 | few | CASGTAGYLSDTQYF | TGTGCTAGTGGGACCGCAGGGTATTTGTCAGATACGCAGTATTTT
TRBJ1-1 | . | TRBV25-1 | . | CASSESGSGTEAFF | TGTGCCAGCAGTGAATCAGGGTCAGGCACTGAAGCTTTCTTT
TRBJ1-1 | . | TRBV6-5 | . | CASTPISGGRTEAFF | TGTGCCAGCACCCCCATATCGGGAGGGAGAACTGAAGCTTTCTTT
TRBJ2-3 | TRBD2 | TRBV7-9 | . | CASSLASGNADTQYF | TGTGCCAGCAGCTTAGCTAGCGGGAACGCAGATACGCAGTATTTT
TRBJ2-3 | TRBD2 | TRBV4-1 | few | CASSQPGLAGPMIGTDTQYF | TGCGCCAGCAGCCAACCGGGACTAGCGGGACCGATGATAGGCACAGATACGCAGTATTTT
TRBJ2-6 | TRBD1 | TRBV28 | . | CASSATGGAGANVLTF | TGTGCCAGCAGTGCCACAGGGGGCGCTGGGGCCAACGTCCTGACTTTC
TRBJ1-1 | TRBD1 | TRBV28 | . | CASSLWEYGTGVSEAFF | TGTGCCAGCAGTTTATGGGAGTATGGGACAGGGGTCTCTGAAGCTTTCTTT
TRBJ2-7 | . | TRBV27 | . | CASSLSEASALYEQYF | TGTGCCAGCAGTTTAAGCGAGGCAAGTGCACTCTACGAGCAGTACTTC